This T cell receptor (beta chain) was recovered during a study of blood T cell repertoires in COVID-19. As for the study in general: Samples came from the United States, Italy and Spain, spanning acute and convalescent COVID-19. PBMCs, B-cell-depleted T cells, or T cells provided the cDNA or gDNA that made up the material.

Original processing notes: Nucleated cell number was recorded as an estimate derived from reference gene primer amplification. The repertoire was sequenced with immunoSEQ multiplex PCR; TCRdb's copy has only in-frame clones and lacks some. Clone size and the V and J calls come from that table; the DNA yielded D and trimming. The sample shows roughly 240,000 clones, about 88% of them seen only once. Unmatched junction bases numbered 3, after V lost 2 bases and J lost 4 bases. The CDR3 extends over 14 amino acids. Germline loops: CDR1 SGHNT, CDR2 YYREEE (reference sequence). This clonotype originated in a man aged 18 to 30 with active or convalescent COVID-19. The rearrangement uses TRBV5-4 and TRBJ2-3; 8 bases match TRBD2. The sample was peripheral blood. The CDR3 here is CASSFGLAADTQYF. The CDR3 nucleotides are TGTGCCAGCAGCTTCGGACTAGCTGCAGATACGCAGTATTTT.